Shown below are 27 T cell receptor beta chains from a single sample sequenced in a study of beta chain features in type 1 diabetes. The isolated RNA, all of it, was reverse transcribed, so expressed TCRB transcripts were what got sequenced. This table comes from immunoSEQ multiplex PCR, and its TCRdb copy is limited to in-frame clones, with some not included. The sample includes some 150,000 clones, 9.2% of them seen just once. Sequencing was carried out using central memory CD4+ T cells from blood. The receptors stem from a man between 18 and 29 years old in good health.

V is TRBV6-5 and J is TRBJ1-1; 7 bases line up with TRBD1. J gave up 2 bases and V 6 bases, and 9 bases lay outside the gene matches. Germline V gene sequence: CDR1 MNHEY, CDR2 SVGAGI. This CDR3 contains 15 residues. CDR3 residues: CASRRGQQGNTEAFF. The CDR3 DNA is TGTGCCAGCAGGCGGGGACAGCAAGGAAACACTGAAGCTTTCTTT.

The rearrangement joins TRBV18 to TRBJ1-5; 9 bases are a match to TRBD1. Germline V gene data show CDR1 as KGHSH and CDR2 as LQKENI. The V gene end was trimmed by 1 base and the J gene end by 0 bases; junction bases not matched to a gene: 7. CDR3 length: 18 residues. This CDR3 is CASSPRNRGLPSNQPQHF. In nucleotides, the CDR3 is TGTGCCAGCTCACCACGGAACAGGGGGCTCCCTAGCAATCAGCCCCAGCATTTT.

This clone was detected many times. The chain couples TRBV29-1 to TRBJ1-5; TRBD1 matches 7 bases. CDR1 is SQVTM, CDR2 ANQGSEA, per germline. The CDR3 runs 11 residues. V gave up 6 bases and J gave up 9 bases; unmatched junction bases: 5. In nucleotides, the CDR3 is TGCAGCGTGTCAGGGGGAGGGCCCCAGCATTTT. This gives the protein CSVSGGGPQHF.

The genes are TRBV7-2 and TRBJ1-1, with TRBD1 identical over 7 bases. Germline CDR1 SGHTA, CDR2 FQGNSA. Trimming took 3 bases from V and 0 from J; bases not matched to a gene: 10. The CDR3 covers 17 residues. This chain's CDR3 is CASSFPPGGSMNTEAFF. In nucleotides, the CDR3 is TGTGCCAGCAGCTTTCCCCCAGGGGGGTCTATGAACACTGAAGCTTTCTTT.

This clone has a handful of counts. The V and J genes are TRBV9 and TRBJ1-2; TRBD1 aligns across 7 bases. This CDR3 is built from 14 residues. The junction had 2 bases not matched to a gene; V was cut back by 3 bases and J by 0 bases. Per the germline V gene, CDR1 is SGDLS and CDR2 is YYNGEE. The CDR3 sequence is CASSGQGSNYGYTF. CDR3 bases: TGTGCCAGCAGCGGACAGGGTTCTAACTATGGCTACACCTTC.

The chain links TRBV4-1 to TRBJ1-2; possible D gene TRBD1, 6 bases. The CDR3 extends over 13 amino acids. Deletions cut 5 bases from V and 4 bases from J, with 11 bases between. Germline values: CDR1 MGHRA, CDR2 YSYEKL. The CDR3 loop reads CASSIQGSYGYTF. CDR3 DNA: TGCGCCAGCAGCATACAGGGTAGCTATGGCTACACCTTC.

This clone was observed a handful of times. The chain is built from TRBV10-3 and TRBJ2-7; 14 bases align to TRBD2. There are 17 residues in the CDR3. J was trimmed by 3 bases and V by 6 bases; bases with no gene match: 10. Germline CDR1 is ENHRY and CDR2 is SYGVKD. The CDR3 coding sequence is TGTGCCATCAGCCAGGGACTAGCGGGGGCCCTTAACTACGAGCAGTACTTC. Translated: CAISQGLAGALNYEQYF.

The genes are TRBV5-1 and TRBJ2-1; 10 bases fit TRBD1. Germline V gene lookup returns CDR1 SGHRS and CDR2 YFSETQ. The CDR3 consists of 15 residues. The J segment lost 5 bases and the V segment lost 4 bases, leaving 6 bases of the junction unmatched. Written as DNA, the CDR3 is TGCGCCAGCAGCCCCTTCGGGACAGGGGACAATGAGCAGTTCTTC. Protein sequence: CASSPFGTGDNEQFF. Together with reference TRBV5-1 and TRBJ2-1, the CDR3 gives the full variable domain: KAGVTQTPRYLIKTRGQQVTLSCSPISGHRSVSWYQQTPGQGLQFLFEYFSETQRNKGNFPGRFSGRQFSNSRSEMNVSTLELGDSALYLCASSPFGTGDNEQFFGPGTRLTVL.

This sequence joins TRBV5-6 and TRBJ1-2, with 7 bases identical to TRBD1. This CDR3 region has 15 residues. Germline values: CDR1 SGHDT, CDR2 YYEEEE. The ends lost 0 bases at V and 4 bases at J; junction bases unmatched: 6. This CDR3 reads CASSLGQGGVYGYTF. Here the CDR3 DNA reads TGTGCCAGCAGCTTGGGGCAGGGGGGCGTCTATGGCTACACCTTC. Drawing the rest from reference TRBV5-6 and TRBJ1-2, the complete variable domain is DAGVTQSPTHLIKTRGQQVTLRCSPKSGHDTVSWYQQALGQGPQFIFQYYEEEERQRGNFPDRFSGHQFPNYSSELNVNALLLGDSALYLCASSLGQGGVYGYTFGSGTRLTVV.

The V call is TRBV28, the J call TRBJ2-7; a weak D match, TRBD1 (5 bases). V dropped 5 bases and J dropped 0 bases, with 14 bases sitting between them. The CDR3 loop spans 15 amino acids. CDR1 is MDHEN and CDR2 is SYDVKM in the germline V gene. Here the CDR3 reads CASSLDRQSSYEQYF. CDR3 in DNA: TGTGCCAGCAGTCTCGATCGACAGAGCTCCTACGAGCAGTACTTC.

This clone appeared a few times. The CDR3 sequence is CASSQTGGRYQETQYF. The CDR3 coding sequence is TGCGCCAGCAGCCAAACGGGGGGGAGGTACCAAGAGACCCAGTACTTC. The V call is TRBV4-3, the J call TRBJ2-5; 8 nucleotides agree with TRBD2. In germline, CDR1 is LGHNA, CDR2 YSLEER. This CDR3 is 16 amino acids long. J lost 0 bases, V lost 2 bases, and 5 bases had no gene match.

This clone has a handful of counts. CDR3 bases: TGTGCCAGTACTAAGGGAGGGGGGCAAAGCACAGATACGCAGTATTTT. Translated: CASTKGGGQSTDTQYF. The chain carries TRBV19 and TRBJ2-3; D is perhaps TRBD2 (7 bases). The CDR3 is 16 amino acids. Deletions cut 7 bases from V and 0 bases from J, with 17 bases between. The germline CDR1 and CDR2 sequences are LNHDA and SQIVND (reference sequence).

The chain links TRBV28 to TRBJ2-7, with D unclear. From germline, CDR1 is MDHEN and CDR2 SYDVKM. V lost 2 bases, J lost 0 bases, and 11 bases lay in between. The CDR3 loop spans 15 amino acids. The CDR3, as DNA: TGTGCCAGCAGTTTAAGGCAGGCCACCTCCTACGAGCAGTACTTC. Amino acids: CASSLRQATSYEQYF.

The chain joins TRBV25-1 to TRBJ1-6; D gene unclear. CDR1 and CDR2 from the germline V gene are MGHDK and SYGVNS. The V end lost 8 bases, the J end lost 6 bases, and 11 bases lay between the germline ends. The length of the CDR3 is 13 residues. The CDR3 region has the DNA TGTGCCAGCCGGTCGGGTGGTAATTCACCCCTCCACTTT. Translation: CASRSGGNSPLHF. The full variable domain, completed using reference TRBV25-1 and TRBJ1-6, is EADIYQTPRYLVIGTGKKITLECSQTMGHDKMYWYQQDPGMELHLIHYSYGVNSTEKGDLSSESTVSRIRTEHFPLTLESARPSHTSQYLCASRSGGNSPLHFGNGTRLTVT.

This rearrangement joins TRBV7-6 to TRBJ2-3, with 13 nucleotides matching TRBD2. Losses at the gene ends were 2 bases for V and 1 base for J; bases not matched to a gene: 3. CDR3 length: 17 residues. Germline assignment: CDR1 SGHVS and CDR2 FNYEAQ. The CDR3 reads CASSLLGLAGRTDTQYF. The DNA for the CDR3 is TGTGCCAGCAGCTTACTGGGACTAGCGGGGCGCACAGATACGCAGTATTTT.

This clone was seen a handful of times. This chain connects TRBV15 to TRBJ1-5, with 7 bases lining up with TRBD1. Per germline, CDR1 LNHNV and CDR2 YYDKDF (reference sequence). The V gene end was trimmed by 4 bases and the J gene end by 0 bases; junction bases not matched to a gene: 3. The CDR3 contains 15 residues. Here the CDR3 reads CATSKGTASNQPQHF. CDR3 DNA sequence: TGTGCCACCAGCAAAGGGACAGCTAGCAATCAGCCCCAGCATTTT.

The genes are TRBV2 and TRBJ2-2; 10 nucleotides agree with TRBD1. CDR1 is SNHLY, CDR2 FYNNEI, per germline. The CDR3 is 14 residues long. Trimming at V came to 7 bases and at J to 5 bases, leaving 4 bases not matched to a gene. DNA for the CDR3: TGTGCCAGCATACTGGACAGGGGGACCGGGGAGCTGTTTTTT. Amino acid sequence: CASILDRGTGELFF.

This clone was found many times. This sequence joins TRBV30 and TRBJ1-3; D might be TRBD1 (6 bases). The CDR3 extends over 14 amino acids. V shed 3 bases and J shed 4 bases, with 13 bases lying between them. Germline CDR1 and CDR2: GTSNPN and SVGIG (reference sequence). The CDR3: CAWSPGTSGNTIYF. The CDR3 DNA sequence: TGTGCCTGGAGCCCTGGGACATCGGGAAACACCATATATTTT.

The chain employs TRBV5-1 and TRBJ2-3, with 9 bases lining up with TRBD2. CDR1 is SGHRS and CDR2 is YFSETQ in the germline V gene. This CDR3 comprises 15 residues. J was trimmed by 1 base and V by 4 bases; bases with no gene match: 4. The DNA of the CDR3 is TGCGCCAGCAGCGGGACTAGCCGGGGCACAGATACGCAGTATTTT. Translated: CASSGTSRGTDTQYF. The variable domain in full, completed from reference TRBV5-1 and TRBJ2-3, reads KAGVTQTPRYLIKTRGQQVTLSCSPISGHRSVSWYQQTPGQGLQFLFEYFSETQRNKGNFPGRFSGRQFSNSRSEMNVSTLELGDSALYLCASSGTSRGTDTQYFGPGTRLTVL.

V is TRBV10-3 and J is TRBJ1-5, with D hard to call. Trimming took 0 bases from V and 7 from J, leaving 10 bases between them. The CDR3 sequence is 14 residues long. The germline CDR1 and CDR2 sequences are ENHRY and SYGVKD. This CDR3 reads CAISESKAAQPQHF. CDR3 coding DNA: TGTGCCATCAGTGAGTCTAAGGCGGCCCAGCCCCAGCATTTT.

This clone appeared a few times. This chain joins TRBV15 and TRBJ2-7; 10 nucleotides line up with TRBD1. The CDR3 is 14 residues long. Germline CDR1 and CDR2: LNHNV and YYDKDF (reference sequence). The ends lost 3 bases at V and 1 base at J; junction bases unmatched: 0. For the CDR3, the DNA is TGTGCCACCAGCAGGGACAGGGGGTCCTACGAGCAGTACTTC. Translated, it gives CATSRDRGSYEQYF.

The chain joins TRBV4-1 to TRBJ2-2; a possible D gene is TRBD1 (5 bases). Germline CDR1 reads MGHRA; CDR2 reads YSYEKL. The CDR3 is 17 residues long. Between the trimmed V and J ends, which lost 0 bases and 0 bases, there was a span of 11 bases. CDR3 DNA sequence: TGCGCCAGCAGCCAAGATTATCGACAGCCGAACACCGGGGAGCTGTTTTTT. It encodes CASSQDYRQPNTGELFF.

In this sample, this clone turned up a few times. CDR3: CASSGQGNTEAFF. The CDR3 nucleotides are TGTGCCAGCAGTGGACAGGGGAACACTGAAGCTTTCTTT. The chain joins TRBV6-1 to TRBJ1-1, with 7 bases lining up with TRBD1. V was clipped by 4 bases and J by 1 base; unmatched bases: 0. In germline, CDR1 is MNHNS, CDR2 SASEGT. This CDR3 has 13 residues.

The chain recombines TRBV6-6 with TRBJ2-7, with D possibly matching TRBD2 (5 bases). Germline V gene lookup returns CDR1 MNHNY and CDR2 SVGAGI (reference sequence). Trimming removed 5 bases at V and 7 bases at J, with 12 bases between. The CDR3 has 12 residues. The CDR3 DNA is TGTGCCAGCAGTCCGAGGGTGGTGGAGCAGTACTTC. Amino acid sequence: CASSPRVVEQYF.

This clone was seen a handful of times. The genes are TRBV12-2 and TRBJ1-1; the table's D call TRBD1 went unverified against the DNA. TRBV12-2 is recorded as a pseudogene. This CDR3 region has 15 residues. The CDR3 is CASRAGTGATSEAFF. The CDR3 DNA reads TGTGCAAGTCGCGCCGGGACAGGGGCGACGAGTGAAGCTTTCTTT.

This clone was found a few times. V and J are TRBV28 and TRBJ2-4, with a possible D match to TRBD1 (5 bases). V lost 7 bases and J lost 3, with 19 bases in between. The CDR3 covers 16 residues. CDR1 and CDR2 (germline): MDHEN, SYDVKM. The CDR3 sequence: CASTRSGSLGKNIQYF. The DNA of the CDR3 is TGTGCCAGCACCCGCTCAGGGTCGTTGGGCAAAAACATTCAGTACTTC.

This chain connects TRBV11-2 to TRBJ2-1, with 12 positions matching TRBD1. V shed 7 bases, J shed 8 bases, and the junction held 6 bases outside the gene matches. Germline V gives CDR1 SGHAT, CDR2 FQNNGV. CDR3 length: 14 residues. The CDR3 DNA sequence: TGTGCCAGCACCCCCGGGACAGGGGGCTATGAGCAGTTCTTC. Its translation: CASTPGTGGYEQFF.